A selection of T cell receptor beta chains follows, all from one sample in a study of T cell clonotyping in hematopoietic cell transplantation. Assay used: immunoSEQ multiplex PCR; TCRdb lists only in-frame clones, some missing. The sample lists around 5,200 clones; 66% were seen once. The sequenced sample was PBMCs, obtained 180 days after allogeneic stem cell transplant. These receptors were obtained from a male patient aged 50 or older who had an allogeneic stem cell transplant from an unrelated donor, so the T cells may come from the graft donor. Some clones in this sample may be carry-over from other donors' samples. Both conserved end residues are part of each CDR3. The order of the fields is D gene, V gene, clone size, J gene, CDR3 DNA, CDR3 protein. D genes are given only for firm matches. The size entry is marked missing in some rows and otherwise reads once, few, many or a size class.

d_call: TRBD1
v_call: TRBV4-1
clone_size: -
j_call: TRBJ2-7
cdr3_nt: TGCGCCAGCAGCCAAGACGGACAGGGGGGCTACGAGCAGTACTTC
cdr3_aa: CASSQDGQGGYEQYF

d_call: TRBD1
v_call: TRBV6-4
clone_size: -
j_call: TRBJ1-1
cdr3_nt: TGTGCCAGCGGACAGGGACCGAACACTGAAGCTTTCTTT
cdr3_aa: CASGQGPNTEAFF

d_call: -
v_call: TRBV6-5
clone_size: medium-sized
j_call: TRBJ2-7
cdr3_nt: TGTGCCAGCAGCCGAGCCAACTCCTACGAGCAGTACTTC
cdr3_aa: CASSRANSYEQYF

d_call: TRBD1
v_call: TRBV30
clone_size: -
j_call: TRBJ1-2
cdr3_nt: TGTGCCTGGAGTCCAACAGGGGTCGGCTACACCTTC
cdr3_aa: CAWSPTGVGYTF

d_call: TRBD2
v_call: TRBV25-1
clone_size: -
j_call: TRBJ2-1
cdr3_nt: TGTGCCAGCAGTGATTGGTCTAGCGGGAGTATAGGCAATGAGCAGTTCTTC
cdr3_aa: CASSDWSSGSIGNEQFF

d_call: -
v_call: TRBV19
clone_size: medium-sized
j_call: TRBJ1-5
cdr3_nt: TGTGCCAGTAGTATAGGATTAAGGGGGAATCAGCCCCAGCATTTT
cdr3_aa: CASSIGLRGNQPQHF

d_call: -
v_call: TRBV19
clone_size: -
j_call: TRBJ2-7
cdr3_nt: TGTGCCAGTAGCCGGGGTATCGCCTACGAGCAGTACTTC
cdr3_aa: CASSRGIAYEQYF

d_call: TRBD1
v_call: TRBV7-2
clone_size: -
j_call: TRBJ1-4
cdr3_nt: TGTGCCAGCAGCCCGCGGGGACAGGGGGCGGAAAAACTGTTTTTT
cdr3_aa: CASSPRGQGAEKLFF

d_call: -
v_call: TRBV19
clone_size: -
j_call: TRBJ2-6
cdr3_nt: TGTGCCAGTAGTCCAAACCCTTCACGGGGTGGGGCCAACGTCCTGACTTTC
cdr3_aa: CASSPNPSRGGANVLTF

d_call: -
v_call: TRBV14
clone_size: medium-sized
j_call: TRBJ2-1
cdr3_nt: TGTGCCAGCAGCCTACTCCCGGGCTCCTACAATGAGCAGTTCTTC
cdr3_aa: CASSLLPGSYNEQFF

d_call: -
v_call: TRBV30
clone_size: -
j_call: TRBJ2-7
cdr3_nt: TGTGCCTCCTTACCGGGACCAGGGGACGAGCAGTACTTC
cdr3_aa: CASLPGPGDEQYF

d_call: -
v_call: TRBV14
clone_size: -
j_call: TRBJ2-7
cdr3_nt: TGTGCCAGCAGCCAAGTGTCTAGCAGGGGATCCTACGAGCAGTACTTC
cdr3_aa: CASSQVSSRGSYEQYF

d_call: -
v_call: TRBV30
clone_size: few
j_call: TRBJ1-1
cdr3_nt: TGTGCCTGGAGTTCCTCGGACGGGAACACTGAAGCTTTCTTT
cdr3_aa: CAWSSSDGNTEAFF

d_call: -
v_call: TRBV5-4
clone_size: few
j_call: TRBJ2-7
cdr3_nt: TGTGCCAGCAGCCTCCCGGGGTACGAGCAGTACTTC
cdr3_aa: CASSLPGYEQYF

d_call: -
v_call: TRBV7-2
clone_size: -
j_call: TRBJ2-5
cdr3_nt: TGTGCCAGCAGCCCGCCCGGGCCCTGGCCGGGGGAGACCCAGTACTTC
cdr3_aa: CASSPPGPWPGETQYF

d_call: -
v_call: TRBV19
clone_size: few
j_call: TRBJ1-5
cdr3_nt: TGTGCCAGTAGTTACAGCAATCAGCCCCAGCATTTT
cdr3_aa: CASSYSNQPQHF

d_call: -
v_call: TRBV2
clone_size: -
j_call: TRBJ2-1
cdr3_nt: TGTGCCAGCAGTGAACCGTACAATGAGCAGTTCTTC
cdr3_aa: CASSEPYNEQFF

d_call: -
v_call: TRBV5-8
clone_size: -
j_call: TRBJ1-2
cdr3_nt: TGTGCCAGCAGCCTGCCGGGAGGACATGGCTACACCTTC
cdr3_aa: CASSLPGGHGYTF

d_call: TRBD1
v_call: TRBV4-2
clone_size: -
j_call: TRBJ1-2
cdr3_nt: TGTGCCAGCAGCCAAGTTGAGCCAGGGGGTAACTATGGCTACACCTTC
cdr3_aa: CASSQVEPGGNYGYTF

d_call: -
v_call: TRBV5-1
clone_size: -
j_call: TRBJ2-7
cdr3_nt: TGCGCCAGCAGCTTGGGGTGGGCGAACTACGAGCAGTACTTC
cdr3_aa: CASSLGWANYEQYF

d_call: -
v_call: TRBV30
clone_size: -
j_call: TRBJ1-2
cdr3_nt: TGTGCCTGGAACTACGACAGGCGGGATGGCTACACCTTC
cdr3_aa: CAWNYDRRDGYTF

d_call: TRBD1
v_call: TRBV11-2
clone_size: -
j_call: TRBJ2-5
cdr3_nt: TGTGCCAGCAGCACACTAAAGGGACAGGGGTACGAGACCCAGTACTTC
cdr3_aa: CASSTLKGQGYETQYF

d_call: -
v_call: TRBV9
clone_size: -
j_call: TRBJ2-2
cdr3_nt: TGTGCCAGCACCGTGGGGTTGGGTAGCGGGGAGCTGTTTTTT
cdr3_aa: CASTVGLGSGELFF

d_call: TRBD1
v_call: TRBV6-6
clone_size: -
j_call: TRBJ2-2
cdr3_nt: TGTGCCAGCAGTTCCAGGACAGGGGCCGGGGAGCTGTTTTTT
cdr3_aa: CASSSRTGAGELFF

d_call: -
v_call: TRBV11-3
clone_size: medium-sized
j_call: TRBJ2-5
cdr3_nt: TGTGCCAGCAGCGTAGAAGAGACCCAGTACTTC
cdr3_aa: CASSVEETQYF

d_call: -
v_call: TRBV27
clone_size: -
j_call: TRBJ1-5
cdr3_nt: TGTGCCAGCAGTTTGGGGTCAGGCAATCAGCCCCAGCATTTT
cdr3_aa: CASSLGSGNQPQHF

d_call: -
v_call: TRBV6-6
clone_size: once
j_call: TRBJ2-2
cdr3_nt: TGTGCCAGCTCGGGGGTAGTGAACACCGGGGAGCTGTTTTTT
cdr3_aa: CASSGVVNTGELFF

d_call: -
v_call: TRBV29-1
clone_size: -
j_call: TRBJ1-4
cdr3_nt: TGCAGCGTCCCCGGCGAGGCTCACGAAAAACTGTTTTTT
cdr3_aa: CSVPGEAHEKLFF

d_call: -
v_call: TRBV29-1
clone_size: -
j_call: TRBJ2-1
cdr3_nt: TGCAGCGTTCAGGGGTCGAATGAGCAGTTCTTC
cdr3_aa: CSVQGSNEQFF

d_call: -
v_call: TRBV10-3
clone_size: -
j_call: TRBJ1-5
cdr3_nt: TGTGCCATCAGTGAGTCTAGGGAGGGCCAGCCCCAGCATTTT
cdr3_aa: CAISESREGQPQHF

d_call: TRBD1
v_call: TRBV5-4
clone_size: -
j_call: TRBJ2-5
cdr3_nt: TGTGCCAGCAGCTGGACAGGACCGGGAGAGACCCAGTACTTC
cdr3_aa: CASSWTGPGETQYF

d_call: TRBD1
v_call: TRBV6-5
clone_size: -
j_call: TRBJ2-2
cdr3_nt: TGTGCCAGCAGTTACGACAGGGGGCGACACGGGGAGCTGTTTTTT
cdr3_aa: CASSYDRGRHGELFF

d_call: -
v_call: TRBV7-9
clone_size: -
j_call: TRBJ2-3
cdr3_nt: TGTGCCAACAGCGTTGACTCGGTCCCAGATACGCAGTATTTT
cdr3_aa: CANSVDSVPDTQYF

d_call: -
v_call: TRBV19
clone_size: once
j_call: TRBJ2-3
cdr3_nt: TGTGCCAGTAGTATCGGCACAGGCTACACAGATACGCAGTATTTT
cdr3_aa: CASSIGTGYTDTQYF

d_call: -
v_call: TRBV28
clone_size: -
j_call: TRBJ1-2
cdr3_nt: TGTGCCAGCAGGAAGGAGGGGTTGGACACCTTC
cdr3_aa: CASRKEGLDTF

d_call: -
v_call: TRBV4-2
clone_size: few
j_call: TRBJ1-1
cdr3_nt: TGTGCCAGCAGCCAAGCGCAGGACACTGAAGCTTTCTTT
cdr3_aa: CASSQAQDTEAFF

d_call: TRBD1
v_call: TRBV2
clone_size: few
j_call: TRBJ1-2
cdr3_nt: TGTGCCACCCGGACAGGTGGTAACTATGGCTACACCTTC
cdr3_aa: CATRTGGNYGYTF

d_call: TRBD2
v_call: TRBV5-1
clone_size: -
j_call: TRBJ2-5
cdr3_nt: TGCGCCAGCAGCTTGTTTCGGGGGGGCCGGGAGACCCAGTACTTC
cdr3_aa: CASSLFRGGRETQYF

d_call: TRBD2
v_call: TRBV4-3
clone_size: -
j_call: TRBJ2-7
cdr3_nt: TGCGCCAGCAGCCAAGTCCGGGGGGGCCCCGAGCAGTACTTC
cdr3_aa: CASSQVRGGPEQYF

d_call: TRBD1
v_call: TRBV19
clone_size: -
j_call: TRBJ2-5
cdr3_nt: TGTGCCAGTAGCGGACAGGAAAGGGAGACCCAGTACTTC
cdr3_aa: CASSGQERETQYF

d_call: -
v_call: TRBV4-1
clone_size: once
j_call: TRBJ2-1
cdr3_nt: TGCGCCAGCAGCCAAGCTCTCGAAAGCTCCTACAATGAGCAGTTCTTC
cdr3_aa: CASSQALESSYNEQFF

d_call: TRBD1
v_call: TRBV28
clone_size: -
j_call: TRBJ2-1
cdr3_nt: TGTGCCAGCATCCCACAGGGGGCAGGGAATGAGCAGTTCTTC
cdr3_aa: CASIPQGAGNEQFF

d_call: TRBD1
v_call: TRBV7-9
clone_size: -
j_call: TRBJ2-7
cdr3_nt: TGTGCCAGCAGCCTCCTGACAGGGGGCACCTACGAGCAGTACTTC
cdr3_aa: CASSLLTGGTYEQYF

d_call: -
v_call: TRBV5-1
clone_size: -
j_call: TRBJ2-7
cdr3_nt: TGCGCCAGCAGCTTTAGGGGAAACGAGCAGTACTTC
cdr3_aa: CASSFRGNEQYF

d_call: -
v_call: TRBV5-6
clone_size: -
j_call: TRBJ1-2
cdr3_nt: TGTGCCAGCAACCTTAATACAGGGAGGCACTATGGCTACACCTTC
cdr3_aa: CASNLNTGRHYGYTF

d_call: -
v_call: TRBV11-3
clone_size: -
j_call: TRBJ2-1
cdr3_nt: TGTGCCAGCAGCTTTAGGGAGAGTCCCTACAATGAGCAGTTCTTC
cdr3_aa: CASSFRESPYNEQFF

d_call: -
v_call: TRBV19
clone_size: few
j_call: TRBJ2-1
cdr3_nt: TGTGCCAGTAGTATAGAGGGATTCGCGGTCAATGAGCAGTTCTTC
cdr3_aa: CASSIEGFAVNEQFF

d_call: -
v_call: TRBV5-1
clone_size: -
j_call: TRBJ1-2
cdr3_nt: TGCGCCAGCAGCAGGGAACCCAGCTATGGCTACACCTTC
cdr3_aa: CASSREPSYGYTF

d_call: -
v_call: TRBV13
clone_size: -
j_call: TRBJ2-7
cdr3_nt: TGTGCCAGCAGCTTAGGCCGTAAGAGCGAGCAGTACTTC
cdr3_aa: CASSLGRKSEQYF

d_call: TRBD2
v_call: TRBV4-3
clone_size: -
j_call: TRBJ2-7
cdr3_nt: TGCGCCAGCAGCCAAGATTGGGGGGGCTACGAGCAGTACTTC
cdr3_aa: CASSQDWGGYEQYF

d_call: TRBD2
v_call: TRBV6-5
clone_size: -
j_call: TRBJ2-3
cdr3_nt: TGTGCCAGCAGTTCCCGACTAGCGTCCGCAGATACGCAGTATTTT
cdr3_aa: CASSSRLASADTQYF

d_call: TRBD2
v_call: TRBV13
clone_size: -
j_call: TRBJ2-5
cdr3_nt: TGTGCCAGCAGCCCGGGAGGACAAGAGACCCAGTACTTC
cdr3_aa: CASSPGGQETQYF

d_call: TRBD1
v_call: TRBV9
clone_size: few
j_call: TRBJ1-5
cdr3_nt: TGTGCCAGCAGCGTAGAGGGGGCAGCCAATCAGCCCCAGCATTTT
cdr3_aa: CASSVEGAANQPQHF

d_call: -
v_call: TRBV6-6
clone_size: few
j_call: TRBJ1-5
cdr3_nt: TGTGCCAGCAGCCCCATAGGACCTAGCAATCAGCCCCAGCATTTT
cdr3_aa: CASSPIGPSNQPQHF

d_call: -
v_call: TRBV27
clone_size: large
j_call: TRBJ2-7
cdr3_nt: TGTGCCAGCAGTCCGACGGTGGCGGGAGAGCAGTACTTC
cdr3_aa: CASSPTVAGEQYF